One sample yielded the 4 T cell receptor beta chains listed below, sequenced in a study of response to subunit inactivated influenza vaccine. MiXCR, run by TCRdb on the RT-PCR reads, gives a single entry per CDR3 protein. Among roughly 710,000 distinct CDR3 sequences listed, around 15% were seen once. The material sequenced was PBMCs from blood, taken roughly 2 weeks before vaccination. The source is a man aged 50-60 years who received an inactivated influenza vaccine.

The CDR3 spells CASSSTVYYEQYF. CDR3 in DNA: TGTGCCAGCAGCTCGACGGTCTACTACGAGCAGTACTTC. The chain recombines TRBV7-2 with TRBJ2-7; no firm D call. V lost 4 bases and J lost 3, with 10 bases in between. CDR3 size: 13 residues. Germline V gene sequence: CDR1 SGHTA, CDR2 FQGNSA.

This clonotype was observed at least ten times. CDR3 in DNA: TGTGCCAGCAGCTTTGGACAGACCACTGAAGCTTTCTTT. Protein: CASSFGQTTEAFF. The J gene is TRBJ1-1, the V gene TRBV7-9; D possibly corresponds to TRBD1 (6 bases). The CDR3 is 13 amino acids. V lost 3 bases to trimming and J lost 4 bases, with 9 bases between them. The germline V gene has CDR1 SEHNR and CDR2 FQNEAQ (reference sequence).

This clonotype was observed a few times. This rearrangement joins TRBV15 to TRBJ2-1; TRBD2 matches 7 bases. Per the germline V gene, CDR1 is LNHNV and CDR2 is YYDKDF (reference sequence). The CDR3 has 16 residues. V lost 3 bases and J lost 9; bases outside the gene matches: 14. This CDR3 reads CATSRAGGGSAPEQFF. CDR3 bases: TGTGCCACCAGCAGGGCCGGTGGCGGGAGTGCGCCTGAGCAGTTCTTC.

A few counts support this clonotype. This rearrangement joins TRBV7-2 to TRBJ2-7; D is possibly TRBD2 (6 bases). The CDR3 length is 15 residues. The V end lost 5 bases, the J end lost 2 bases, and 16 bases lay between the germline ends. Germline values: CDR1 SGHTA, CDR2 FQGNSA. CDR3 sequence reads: CASSPGGRGPYEQYF. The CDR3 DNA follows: TGTGCCAGCAGCCCTGGAGGGCGGGGCCCCTACGAGCAGTACTTC.